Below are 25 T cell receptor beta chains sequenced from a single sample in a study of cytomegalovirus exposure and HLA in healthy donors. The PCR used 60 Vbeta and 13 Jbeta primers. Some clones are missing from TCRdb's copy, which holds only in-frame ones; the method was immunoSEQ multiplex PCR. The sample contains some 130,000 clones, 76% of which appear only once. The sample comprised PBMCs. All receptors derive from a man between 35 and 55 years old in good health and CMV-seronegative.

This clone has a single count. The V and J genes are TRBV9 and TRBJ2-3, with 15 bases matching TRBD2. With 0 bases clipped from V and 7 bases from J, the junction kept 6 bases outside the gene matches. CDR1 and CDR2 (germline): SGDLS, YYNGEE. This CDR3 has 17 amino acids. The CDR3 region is CASSVVGLAGGENTQYF. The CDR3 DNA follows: TGTGCCAGCAGCGTAGTGGGACTAGCGGGAGGTGAAAATACGCAGTATTTT.

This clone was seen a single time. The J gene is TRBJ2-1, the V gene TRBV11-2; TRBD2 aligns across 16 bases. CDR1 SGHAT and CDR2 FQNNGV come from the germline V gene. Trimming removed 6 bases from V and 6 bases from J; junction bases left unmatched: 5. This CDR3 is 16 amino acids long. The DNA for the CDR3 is TGTGCCAGCAGGGTCGGGACTAGCGGGAGGGCCAATGAGCAGTTCTTC. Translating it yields CASRVGTSGRANEQFF. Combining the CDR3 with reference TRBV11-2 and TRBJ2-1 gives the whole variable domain EAGVAQSPRYKIIEKRQSVAFWCNPISGHATLYWYQQILGQGPKLLIQFQNNGVVDDSQLPKDRFSAERLKGVDSTLKIQPAKLEDSAVYLCASRVGTSGRANEQFFGPGTRLTVL.

The CDR3 protein is CASSSPGQGMGEQYF. Written as DNA, the CDR3 is TGTGCCAGCAGCTCACCCGGACAGGGAATGGGCGAGCAGTACTTC. The genes are TRBV6-1 and TRBJ2-7; 8 nucleotides agree with TRBD1. Germline CDR1 reads MNHNS; CDR2 reads SASEGT. This CDR3 spans 15 amino acids. With 6 bases clipped from V and 6 bases from J, the junction kept 13 bases outside the gene matches.

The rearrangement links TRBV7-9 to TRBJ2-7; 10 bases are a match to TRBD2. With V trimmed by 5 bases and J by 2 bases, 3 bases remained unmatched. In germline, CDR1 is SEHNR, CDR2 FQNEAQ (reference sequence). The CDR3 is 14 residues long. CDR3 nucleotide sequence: TGTGCCAGCAGCCCCAGCGGGAGGGCCTACGAGCAGTACTTC. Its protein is CASSPSGRAYEQYF.

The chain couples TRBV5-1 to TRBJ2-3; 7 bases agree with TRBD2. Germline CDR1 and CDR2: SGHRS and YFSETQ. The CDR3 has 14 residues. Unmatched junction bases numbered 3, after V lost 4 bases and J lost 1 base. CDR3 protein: CASSGSGGTDTQYF. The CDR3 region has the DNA TGCGCCAGCAGCGGGAGCGGGGGCACAGATACGCAGTATTTT.

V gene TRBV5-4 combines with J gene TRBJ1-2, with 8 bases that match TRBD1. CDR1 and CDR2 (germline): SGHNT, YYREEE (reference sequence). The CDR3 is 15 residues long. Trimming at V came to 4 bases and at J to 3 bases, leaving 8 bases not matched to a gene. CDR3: CASSATGTGHYGYTF. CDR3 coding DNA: TGTGCCAGCAGCGCAACCGGGACAGGACACTATGGCTACACCTTC. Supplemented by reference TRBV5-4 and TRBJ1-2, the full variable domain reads ETGVTQSPTHLIKTRGQQVTLRCSSQSGHNTVSWYQQALGQGPQFIFQYYREEENGRGNFPPRFSGLQFPNYSSELNVNALELDDSALYLCASSATGTGHYGYTFGSGTRLTVV.

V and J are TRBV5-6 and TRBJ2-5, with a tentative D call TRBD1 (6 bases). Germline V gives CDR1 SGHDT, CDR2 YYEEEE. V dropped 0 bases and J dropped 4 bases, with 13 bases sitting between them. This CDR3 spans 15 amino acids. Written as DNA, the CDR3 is TGTGCCAGCAGCTTGGGTGGGGGCCCCTTAGAGACCCAGTACTTC. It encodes CASSLGGGPLETQYF.

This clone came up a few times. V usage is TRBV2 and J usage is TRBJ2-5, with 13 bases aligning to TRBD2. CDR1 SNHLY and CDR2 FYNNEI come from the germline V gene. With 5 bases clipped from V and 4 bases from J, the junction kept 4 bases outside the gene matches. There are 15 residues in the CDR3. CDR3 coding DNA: TGTGCCAGCAGTCCTGGGACTAGCGGGGTAGAGACCCAGTACTTC. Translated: CASSPGTSGVETQYF.

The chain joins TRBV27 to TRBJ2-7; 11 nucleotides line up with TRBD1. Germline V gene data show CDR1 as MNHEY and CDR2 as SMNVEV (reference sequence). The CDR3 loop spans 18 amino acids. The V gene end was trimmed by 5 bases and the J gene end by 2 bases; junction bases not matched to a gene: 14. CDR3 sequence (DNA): TGTGCCAGCAGTAAGGGACAGGGGGGCGGTTGGTTTGCCTACGAGCAGTACTTC. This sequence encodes CASSKGQGGGWFAYEQYF.

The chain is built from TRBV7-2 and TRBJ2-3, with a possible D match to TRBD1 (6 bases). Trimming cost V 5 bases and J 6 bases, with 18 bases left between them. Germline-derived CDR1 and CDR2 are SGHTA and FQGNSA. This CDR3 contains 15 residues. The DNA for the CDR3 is TGTGCCAGCAGCCAGGGGACGGCCGCTGCGGATACGCAGTATTTT. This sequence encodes CASSQGTAAADTQYF.

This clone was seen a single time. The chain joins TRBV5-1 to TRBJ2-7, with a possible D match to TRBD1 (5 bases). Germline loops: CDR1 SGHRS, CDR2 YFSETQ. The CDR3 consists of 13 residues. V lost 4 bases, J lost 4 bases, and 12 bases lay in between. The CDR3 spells CASSATAVYEQYF. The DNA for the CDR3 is TGCGCCAGCAGCGCGACAGCAGTGTACGAGCAGTACTTC.

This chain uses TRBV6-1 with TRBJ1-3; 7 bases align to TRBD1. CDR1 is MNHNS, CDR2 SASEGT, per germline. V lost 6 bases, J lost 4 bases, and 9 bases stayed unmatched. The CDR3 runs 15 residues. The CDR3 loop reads CASRARQGSGNTIYF. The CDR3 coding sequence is TGTGCCAGCAGGGCTAGACAGGGATCAGGAAACACCATATATTTT.

CDR3 DNA: TGTGCCAGCAGCTTGGGGACAGGGACGTACAATGAGCAGTTCTTC. It translates to CASSLGTGTYNEQFF. The chain couples TRBV5-4 to TRBJ2-1; 8 nucleotides match TRBD1. This CDR3 contains 15 residues. The ends lost 0 bases at V and 4 bases at J; junction bases unmatched: 3. CDR1 is SGHNT and CDR2 is YYREEE in the germline V gene (reference sequence).

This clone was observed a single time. CDR3 sequence: CASSARESTEAFF. Here the CDR3 DNA reads TGTGCCAGCAGCGCCCGAGAGAGCACTGAAGCTTTCTTT. V is TRBV11-1 and J is TRBJ1-1, with D unclear. This CDR3 has 13 residues. Germline CDR1 is SGHAT and CDR2 is FQDESV (reference sequence). V lost 5 bases and J lost 4, with 11 bases in between.

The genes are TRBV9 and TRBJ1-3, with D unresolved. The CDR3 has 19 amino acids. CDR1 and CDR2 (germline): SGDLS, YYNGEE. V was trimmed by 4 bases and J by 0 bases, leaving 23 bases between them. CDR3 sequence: CASSQASLGHGGSGNTIYF. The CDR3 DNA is TGTGCCAGCAGCCAGGCCTCTCTGGGTCATGGAGGCTCTGGAAACACCATATATTTT.

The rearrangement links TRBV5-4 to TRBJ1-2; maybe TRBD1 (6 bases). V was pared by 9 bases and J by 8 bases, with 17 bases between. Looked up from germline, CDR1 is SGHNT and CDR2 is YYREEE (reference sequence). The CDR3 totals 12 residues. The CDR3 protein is CATTPGGGGYTF. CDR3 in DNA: TGTGCCACTACCCCGGGGGGCGGGGGCTACACCTTC.

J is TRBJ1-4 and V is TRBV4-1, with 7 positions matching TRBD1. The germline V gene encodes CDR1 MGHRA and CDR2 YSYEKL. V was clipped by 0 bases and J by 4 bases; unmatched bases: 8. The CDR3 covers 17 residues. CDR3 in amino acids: CASSQESGTALNEKLFF. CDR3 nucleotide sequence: TGCGCCAGCAGCCAAGAATCAGGGACAGCACTTAATGAAAAACTGTTTTTT.

The CDR3 DNA reads TGTGCCATCAGTGATCGGGGGGTCGGAATGCAGGGCTACACCTTC. It encodes CAISDRGVGMQGYTF. The V call is TRBV10-3, the J call TRBJ1-2, with a weak D call TRBD1 (5 bases). The V end lost 3 bases, the J end lost 8 bases, and 19 bases lay between the germline ends. Germline V gene data show CDR1 as ENHRY and CDR2 as SYGVKD. The CDR3 sequence is 15 residues long.

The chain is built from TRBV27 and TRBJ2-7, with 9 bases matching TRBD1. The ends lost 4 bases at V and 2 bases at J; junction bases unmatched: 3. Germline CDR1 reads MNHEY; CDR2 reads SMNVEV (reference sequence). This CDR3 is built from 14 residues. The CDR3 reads CASSSGQGPYEQYF. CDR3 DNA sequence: TGTGCCAGCAGTTCGGGACAGGGACCCTACGAGCAGTACTTC.

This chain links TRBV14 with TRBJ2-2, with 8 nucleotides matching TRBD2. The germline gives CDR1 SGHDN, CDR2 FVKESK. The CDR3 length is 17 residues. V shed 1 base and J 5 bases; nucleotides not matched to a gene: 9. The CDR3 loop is CASSQGWREVITGELFF. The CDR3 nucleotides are TGTGCCAGCAGCCAAGGTTGGCGGGAGGTGATTACCGGGGAGCTGTTTTTT.

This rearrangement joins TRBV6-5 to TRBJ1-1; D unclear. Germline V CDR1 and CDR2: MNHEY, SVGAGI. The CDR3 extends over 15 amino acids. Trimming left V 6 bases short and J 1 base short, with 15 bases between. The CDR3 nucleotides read TGTGCCAGCAGCCCCACCTCGACACGGAACACTGAAGCTTTCTTT. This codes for CASSPTSTRNTEAFF.

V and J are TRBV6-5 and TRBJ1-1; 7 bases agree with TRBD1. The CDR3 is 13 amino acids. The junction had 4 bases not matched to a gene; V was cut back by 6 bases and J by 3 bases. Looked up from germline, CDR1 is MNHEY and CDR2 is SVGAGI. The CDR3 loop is CASSRDRDTEAFF. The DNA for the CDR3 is TGTGCCAGCAGCAGAGACAGGGACACTGAAGCTTTCTTT.

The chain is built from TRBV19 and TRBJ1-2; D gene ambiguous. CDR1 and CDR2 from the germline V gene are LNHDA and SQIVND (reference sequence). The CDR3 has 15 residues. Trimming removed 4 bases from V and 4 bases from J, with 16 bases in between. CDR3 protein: CASSTSSASLYGYTF. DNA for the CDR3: TGTGCCAGTAGTACTTCGTCCGCTTCACTCTATGGCTACACCTTC.

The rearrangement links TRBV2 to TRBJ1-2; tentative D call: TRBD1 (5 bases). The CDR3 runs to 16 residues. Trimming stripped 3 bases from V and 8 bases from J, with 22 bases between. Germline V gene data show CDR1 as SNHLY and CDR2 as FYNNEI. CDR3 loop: CASSEGRRGIRGGYTF. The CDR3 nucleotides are TGTGCCAGCAGTGAGGGGCGGCGGGGCATCCGAGGAGGCTACACCTTC.

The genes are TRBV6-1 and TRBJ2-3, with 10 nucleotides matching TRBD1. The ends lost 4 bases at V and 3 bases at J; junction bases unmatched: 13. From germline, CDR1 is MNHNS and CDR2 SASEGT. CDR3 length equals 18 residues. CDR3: CASSADRGLFSLTDTQYF. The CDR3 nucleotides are TGTGCCAGCAGTGCCGACAGGGGGCTGTTCTCATTGACAGATACGCAGTATTTT.